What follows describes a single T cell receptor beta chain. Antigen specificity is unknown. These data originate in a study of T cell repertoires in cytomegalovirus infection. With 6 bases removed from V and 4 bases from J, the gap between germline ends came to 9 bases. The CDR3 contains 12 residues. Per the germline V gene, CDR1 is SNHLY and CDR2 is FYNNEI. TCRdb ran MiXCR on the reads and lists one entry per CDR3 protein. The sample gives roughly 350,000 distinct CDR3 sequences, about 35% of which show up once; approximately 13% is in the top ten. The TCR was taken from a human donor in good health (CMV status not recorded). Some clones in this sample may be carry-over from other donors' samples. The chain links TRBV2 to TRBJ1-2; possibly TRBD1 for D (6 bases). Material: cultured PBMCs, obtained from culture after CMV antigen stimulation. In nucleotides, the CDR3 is TGTGCCAGCAGCGACAGGCTCTATGGCTACACCTTC. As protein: CASSDRLYGYTF.